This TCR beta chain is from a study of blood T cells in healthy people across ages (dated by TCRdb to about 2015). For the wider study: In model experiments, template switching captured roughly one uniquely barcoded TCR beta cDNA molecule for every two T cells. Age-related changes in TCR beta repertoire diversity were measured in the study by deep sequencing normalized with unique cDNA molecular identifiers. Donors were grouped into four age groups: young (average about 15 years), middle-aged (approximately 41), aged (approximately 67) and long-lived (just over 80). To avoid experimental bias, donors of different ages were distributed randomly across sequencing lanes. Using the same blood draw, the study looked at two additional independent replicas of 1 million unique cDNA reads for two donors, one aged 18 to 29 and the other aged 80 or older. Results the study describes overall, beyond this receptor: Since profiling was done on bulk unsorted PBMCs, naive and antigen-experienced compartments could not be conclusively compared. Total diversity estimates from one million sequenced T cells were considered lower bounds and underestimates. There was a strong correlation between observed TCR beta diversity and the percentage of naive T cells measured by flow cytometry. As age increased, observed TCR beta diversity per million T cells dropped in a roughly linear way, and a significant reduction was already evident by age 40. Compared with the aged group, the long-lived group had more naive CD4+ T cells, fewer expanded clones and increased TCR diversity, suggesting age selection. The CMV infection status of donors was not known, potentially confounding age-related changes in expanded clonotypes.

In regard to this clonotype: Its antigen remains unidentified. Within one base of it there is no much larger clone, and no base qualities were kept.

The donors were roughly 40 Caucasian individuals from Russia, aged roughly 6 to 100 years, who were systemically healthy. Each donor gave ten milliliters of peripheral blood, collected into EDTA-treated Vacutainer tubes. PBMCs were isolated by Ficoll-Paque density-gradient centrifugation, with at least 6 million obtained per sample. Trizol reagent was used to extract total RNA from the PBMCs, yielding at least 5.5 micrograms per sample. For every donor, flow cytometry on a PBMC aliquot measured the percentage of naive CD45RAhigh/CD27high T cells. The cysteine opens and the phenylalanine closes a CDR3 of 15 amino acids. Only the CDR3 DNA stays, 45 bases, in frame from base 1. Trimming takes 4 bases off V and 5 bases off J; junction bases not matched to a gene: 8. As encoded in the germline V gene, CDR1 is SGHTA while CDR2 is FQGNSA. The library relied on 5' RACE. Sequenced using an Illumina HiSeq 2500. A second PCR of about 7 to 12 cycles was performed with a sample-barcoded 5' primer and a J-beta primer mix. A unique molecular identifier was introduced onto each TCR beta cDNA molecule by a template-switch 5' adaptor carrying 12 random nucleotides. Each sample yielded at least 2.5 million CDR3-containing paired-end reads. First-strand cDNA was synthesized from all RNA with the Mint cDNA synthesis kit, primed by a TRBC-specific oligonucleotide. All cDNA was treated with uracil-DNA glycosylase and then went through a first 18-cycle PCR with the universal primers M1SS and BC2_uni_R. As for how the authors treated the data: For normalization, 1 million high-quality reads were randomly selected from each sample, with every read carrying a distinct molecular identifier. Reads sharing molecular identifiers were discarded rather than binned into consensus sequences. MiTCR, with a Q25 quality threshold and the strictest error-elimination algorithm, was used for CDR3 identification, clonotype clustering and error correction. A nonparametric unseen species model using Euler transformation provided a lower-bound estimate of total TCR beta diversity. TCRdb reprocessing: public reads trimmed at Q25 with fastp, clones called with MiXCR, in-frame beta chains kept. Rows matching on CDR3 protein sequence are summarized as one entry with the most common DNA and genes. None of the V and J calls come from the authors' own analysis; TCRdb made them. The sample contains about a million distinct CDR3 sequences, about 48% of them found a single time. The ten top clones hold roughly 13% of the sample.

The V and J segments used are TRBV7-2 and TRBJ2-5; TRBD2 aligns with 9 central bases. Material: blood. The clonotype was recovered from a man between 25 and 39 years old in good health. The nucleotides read TGTGCCAGCAGCTCAGGGACTAGCCGGTACGAGACCCAGTACTTC. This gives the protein CASSSGTSRYETQYF. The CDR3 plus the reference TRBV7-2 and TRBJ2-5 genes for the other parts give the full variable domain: GAGVSQSPSNKVTEKGKDVELRCDPISGHTALYWYRQSLGQGLEFLIYFQGNSAPDKSGLPSDRFSAERTGGSVSTLTIQRTQQEDSAVYLCASSSGTSRYETQYFGPGTRLLVL.